A selection of T cell receptor beta chains follows, all from one sample in a study of T cells in Graves' hyperthyroidism and ophthalmopathy. TCRdb reprocessed the multiplex PCR reads with MiXCR, giving one entry per CDR3 protein. The sample has fewer than 400,000 distinct CDR3 sequences, 20% to 30% seen once. Material for sequencing was blood. Every receptor here comes from a man in his fifties or sixties with Graves' hyperthyroidism. CDR3s include the opening cysteine and the closing phenylalanine or tryptophan. The D gene is left open where the match is weak. Not all rows give a size; the values are once, few, many and, for expanded clones, a class.

d_call j_call v_call clone_size cdr3_nt cdr3_aa
TRBD2 TRBJ2-7 TRBV7-2 . TGTGCCAGCAGCCCCGGGACTAGCGGGAGGACTAACGAGCAGTACTTC CASSPGTSGRTNEQYF
. TRBJ2-2 TRBV24-1 . TGTGCCACCAGTGGCGGAGGGAACACCGGGGAGCTGCTTTTT CATSGGGNTGELLF
TRBD1 TRBJ2-3 TRBV20-1 many TGCAGTGGAGGACAGGGAGTCACAGATACGCAGTATTTT CSGGQGVTDTQYF
. TRBJ1-5 TRBV24-1 . TGTGCCACCAGTAAGGGGCTGGGTCAGCCCCAGCATTTT CATSKGLGQPQHF
. TRBJ2-1 TRBV20-1 . TGCAGTGCTAGTAGTAGCCGGGACAATGAGCAGTTCTTC CSASSSRDNEQFF
TRBD2 TRBJ2-7 TRBV7-8 . TGTGCCAGCAGCTTAGCATGGACTAGCGGGAGGGGGGAGCAGTACTTC CASSLAWTSGRGEQYF
. TRBJ2-7 TRBV5-1 . TGCGCCAGCAGCTTCCGGGACCTCGCCTACGAGCAGTACTTC CASSFRDLAYEQYF
. TRBJ2-1 TRBV30 few TGTGCCTGGGCCGGACAGGGGACAGGACTAGCGTTATCCAATGAGCAGTTCTTC CAWAGQGTGLALSNEQFF
. TRBJ2-3 TRBV5-1 few TGCGCCAGCACGTACTCTTCCTTCACAGATACGCAGTATTTT CASTYSSFTDTQYF
TRBD2 TRBJ2-3 TRBV2 . TGTGCCAGCAGCGGGACTAGCGGGAGTCTCGCCGCGCAGTATTTT CASSGTSGSLAAQYF
. TRBJ1-4 TRBV20-1 . TGCAGTGCTAGAGATACCAGGAGGGGTGAAAAACTGTTTTTT CSARDTRRGEKLFF
. TRBJ2-4 TRBV20-1 few TGCAGTGCTAGCCCAGCCACTAGCAATTGGGTCGGCAAAAACATTCAGTACTTC CSASPATSNWVGKNIQYF
. TRBJ1-1 TRBV15 . TGTGCCACCAGCGGACTCATTACCGGGACCCTGAACACTGAAGCTTTCTTT CATSGLITGTLNTEAFF
TRBD2 TRBJ2-5 TRBV12-3/TRBV12-4 many TGTGCCAGCAGGACAGCGGGAGAGGTCCAAGAGACCCAGTACTTC CASRTAGEVQETQYF
TRBD1 TRBJ2-7 TRBV10-3 . TGTGCCATCAGCCTGGGACAGCAAGGGGACGAGCAGTACTTC CAISLGQQGDEQYF
. TRBJ1-5 TRBV6-1 few TGTGCCAGCAGGTCAGGGGATAGCAATCAGCCCCAGCATTTT CASRSGDSNQPQHF
TRBD1 TRBJ1-1 TRBV18 . TGTGCCAGCTCACTGTCCGGGACAGTGAACACTGAAGCTTTCTTT CASSLSGTVNTEAFF
TRBD1 TRBJ2-3 TRBV5-6 few TGTGCCAGCAGCCCGAGGAGGACAGGGGGAGATACGCAGTATTTT CASSPRRTGGDTQYF
. TRBJ1-6 TRBV28 few TGTGCCAGCAGTTTATCAGGGGTTGGTGGCTCCTATAATTCACCCCTCCACTTT CASSLSGVGGSYNSPLHF
. TRBJ2-1 TRBV6-1 . TGTGCCAGCAGTGAGGAAGGCGGCCTTGGGGGTGAGCAGTTCTTC CASSEEGGLGGEQFF
. TRBJ1-1 TRBV12-3/TRBV12-4 many TGTGCCAGCAGGCTTATGGGAGGAGGACTCACTGAAGCTTTCTTT CASRLMGGGLTEAFF
. TRBJ2-7 TRBV15 . TGTGCCACCAGCAGAGGAGCCAGGGGATACGAGCAGTACTTC CATSRGARGYEQYF
TRBD1 TRBJ1-2 TRBV20-1 many TGCAGTGCTAGACCGTCCGGGACAGCTTCGGATGGCTACACCTTC CSARPSGTASDGYTF
. TRBJ2-5 TRBV20-1 . TGCAGTGCCGCAAGACGGCAGGGCCGCAAAGAGACCCAGTACTTC CSAARRQGRKETQYF
. TRBJ2-5 TRBV12-3/TRBV12-4 once TGTGCCAGCAGCTCAAGGGGGGACCAAGAGACCCAGTACTTC CASSSRGDQETQYF
. TRBJ2-3 TRBV29-1 few TGCAGCGCGCACGGAAACACAGATACGCAGTATTTT CSAHGNTDTQYF
. TRBJ1-5 TRBV6-1 . TGTGCCAGCAGACCCGGGACGGACAATCAGCCCCAGCATTTT CASRPGTDNQPQHF
. TRBJ2-5 TRBV7-2 many TGTGCCAGCACGCTTTGGCGGTTACAAGAGACCCAGTACTTC CASTLWRLQETQYF
. TRBJ2-1 TRBV11-2 many TGTGCCAGCAGCGAATACAGGGTTAGCGACAATGAGCAGTTCTTC CASSEYRVSDNEQFF
. TRBJ2-5 TRBV11-2 many TGTGCCAGCAGCCCTATAACAGGGCAAGAGACCCAGTACTTC CASSPITGQETQYF
. TRBJ1-5 TRBV12-3/TRBV12-4 . TGTGCCAGCAGTTTATCCCCTAATCAGCCCCAGCATTTT CASSLSPNQPQHF
TRBD2 TRBJ2-2 TRBV11-1 . TGTGCCAGCAGCTTAGCGGGGACTACCACCGGGGAGCTGTTTTTT CASSLAGTTTGELFF
. TRBJ2-1 TRBV27 . TGTGCCAGCAGTTTCCCCGGGACCGGTGAGCAGTTCTTC CASSFPGTGEQFF
. TRBJ2-5 TRBV20-1 . TGCAGTGCTAGACCCAGAAACCAAGAGACCCAGTACTTC CSARPRNQETQYF
TRBD1 TRBJ2-5 TRBV29-1 . TGCAGCACTGGGGGGACAGGGCAAGAGACCCAGTACTTC CSTGGTGQETQYF
. TRBJ2-6 TRBV6-5 . TGTGCCAGCAGTTACTCGGCGGGGACGGGGACTGGGGCCAACGTCCTGACTTTC CASSYSAGTGTGANVLTF
TRBD2 TRBJ2-7 TRBV5-4 . TGTGCCGGCAGCTTGGGGACTAGCGGATTTGACGAGCAGTACTTC CAGSLGTSGFDEQYF
. TRBJ2-3 TRBV10-3 . TGTGCCATCAGCGCCGGGACCGGACTTGTAGATACGCAGTATTTT CAISAGTGLVDTQYF
TRBD2 TRBJ2-1 TRBV5-5 many TGTGCCAGCATCAAAGCGGGAGGGGATGAGCAGTTCTTC CASIKAGGDEQFF
. TRBJ2-6 TRBV5-1 . TGCGCCAGCAGCTTCCCCAGGGAGTCTGGGGCCAACGTCCTGACTTTC CASSFPRESGANVLTF
TRBD2 TRBJ2-1 TRBV5-6 . TGTGCCAGCAGCTTGTTCGGGGGACTAGCGGACTACAATGAGCAGTTCTTC CASSLFGGLADYNEQFF
. TRBJ2-5 TRBV11-2 . TGTGCCAGCAGCTTAGAAGGGACGGGTGTTCAAGAGACCCAGTACTTC CASSLEGTGVQETQYF
TRBD1 TRBJ1-2 TRBV3-1 many TGTGCCAGCAGCCAAGGCTGGCACAGGGGCAACTATGGCTACACCTTC CASSQGWHRGNYGYTF
TRBD1 TRBJ2-5 TRBV7-2 few TGTGCCAGCAGCATAGGTCCCGGGACAGGGCTGGTGTACTTC CASSIGPGTGLVYF
. TRBJ2-5 TRBV7-9 . TGTGCCAGCAGCTCAGGACTGGAACGGCAAGAGACCCAGTACTTC CASSSGLERQETQYF
TRBD2 TRBJ2-5 TRBV7-2 . TGTGCCAGCAGCTCTGTAGCGGGACCCCAAGAGACCCAGTACTTC CASSSVAGPQETQYF
. TRBJ2-6 TRBV6-1 . TGTGCCAGCACCGGAGAATTATCTGGGGCCAACGTCCTGACTTTC CASTGELSGANVLTF
. TRBJ2-5 TRBV28 . TGTGCCAGCAACTACTACTCCCAAGAGACCCAGTACTTC CASNYYSQETQYF
. TRBJ1-1 TRBV27 few TGTGCCAGCAGTTTTTCCACCGGGGGTGCTGAAGCTTTCTTT CASSFSTGGAEAFF
TRBD2 TRBJ2-5 TRBV28 many TGTGCCAGCAGTTTTGACAGGACTAGCAGCCAAGAGACCCAGTACTTC CASSFDRTSSQETQYF